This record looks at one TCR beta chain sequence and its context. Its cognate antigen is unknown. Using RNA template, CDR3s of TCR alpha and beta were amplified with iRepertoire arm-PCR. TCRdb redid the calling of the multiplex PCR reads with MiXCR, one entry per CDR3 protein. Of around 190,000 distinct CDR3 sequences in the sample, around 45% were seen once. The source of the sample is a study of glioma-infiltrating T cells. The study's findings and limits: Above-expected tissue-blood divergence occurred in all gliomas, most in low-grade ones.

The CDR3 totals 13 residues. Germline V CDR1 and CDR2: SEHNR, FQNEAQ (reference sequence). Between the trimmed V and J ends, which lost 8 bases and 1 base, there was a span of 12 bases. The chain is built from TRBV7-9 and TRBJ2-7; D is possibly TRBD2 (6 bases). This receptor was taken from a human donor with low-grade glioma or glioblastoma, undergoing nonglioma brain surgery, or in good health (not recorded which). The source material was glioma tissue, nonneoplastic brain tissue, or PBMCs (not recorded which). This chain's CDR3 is CASGIAVSYEQYF. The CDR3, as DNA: TGTGCCAGCGGGATAGCGGTATCCTACGAGCAGTACTTC. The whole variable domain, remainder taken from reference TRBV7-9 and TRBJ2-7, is DTGVSQNPRHKITKRGQNVTFRCDPISEHNRLYWYRQTLGQGPEFLTYFQNEAQLEKSRLLSDRFSAERPKGSFSTLEIQRTEQGDSAMYLCASGIAVSYEQYFGPGTRLTVT.